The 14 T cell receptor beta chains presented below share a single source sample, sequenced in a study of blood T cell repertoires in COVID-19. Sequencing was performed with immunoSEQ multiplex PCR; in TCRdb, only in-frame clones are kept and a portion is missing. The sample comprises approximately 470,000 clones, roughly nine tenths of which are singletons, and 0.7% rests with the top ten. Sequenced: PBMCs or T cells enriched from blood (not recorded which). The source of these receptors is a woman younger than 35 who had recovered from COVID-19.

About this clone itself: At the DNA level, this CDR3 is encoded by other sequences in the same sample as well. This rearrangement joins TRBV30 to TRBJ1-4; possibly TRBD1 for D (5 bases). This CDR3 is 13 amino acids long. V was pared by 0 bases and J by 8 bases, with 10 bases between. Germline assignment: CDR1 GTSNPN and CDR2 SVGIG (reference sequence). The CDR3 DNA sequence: TGTGCCTGGAGTGTATTGGGGGGAGAAAAACTGTTTTTT. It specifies CAWSVLGGEKLFF.

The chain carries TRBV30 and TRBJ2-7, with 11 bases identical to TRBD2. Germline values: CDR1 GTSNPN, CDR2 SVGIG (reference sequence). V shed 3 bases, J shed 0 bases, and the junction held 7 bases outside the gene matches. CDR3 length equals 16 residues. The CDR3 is CAWRGTSGLTSYEQYF. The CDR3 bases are TGTGCCTGGAGAGGGACTAGCGGCTTAACCTCCTACGAGCAGTACTTC.

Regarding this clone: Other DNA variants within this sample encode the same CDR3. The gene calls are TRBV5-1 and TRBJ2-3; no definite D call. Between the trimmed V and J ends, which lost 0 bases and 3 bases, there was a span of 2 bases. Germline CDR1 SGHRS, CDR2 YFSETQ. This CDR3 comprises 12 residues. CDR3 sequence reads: CASSLATDTQYF. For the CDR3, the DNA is TGCGCCAGCAGCTTGGCAACAGATACGCAGTATTTT.

CDR3 sequence (DNA): TGTGCCTGGAGAAGGTCAGGGAGGAGAACTGAAGCTTTCTTT. Translated: CAWRRSGRRTEAFF. The chain recombines TRBV30 with TRBJ1-1, with a weak D call TRBD1 (5 bases). Germline-derived CDR1 and CDR2 are GTSNPN and SVGIG (reference sequence). Trimming stripped 3 bases from V and 5 bases from J, with 16 bases between. The CDR3 sequence is 14 residues long.

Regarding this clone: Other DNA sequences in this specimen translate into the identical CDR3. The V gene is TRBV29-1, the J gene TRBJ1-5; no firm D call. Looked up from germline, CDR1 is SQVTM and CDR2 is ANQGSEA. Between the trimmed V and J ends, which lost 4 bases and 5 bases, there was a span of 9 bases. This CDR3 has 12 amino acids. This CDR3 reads CSVGEGDQPQHF. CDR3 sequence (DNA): TGCAGCGTTGGTGAGGGCGATCAGCCCCAGCATTTT.

This CDR3 reads CATSRGQGNSPLHF. CDR3 bases: TGTGCCACCAGCAGAGGACAGGGGAATTCACCCCTCCACTTT. The chain employs TRBV15 and TRBJ1-6; 8 nucleotides line up with TRBD1. The germline V gene encodes CDR1 LNHNV and CDR2 YYDKDF (reference sequence). The CDR3 has 14 residues. The J segment lost 7 bases and the V segment lost 1 base, leaving 0 bases of the junction unmatched.

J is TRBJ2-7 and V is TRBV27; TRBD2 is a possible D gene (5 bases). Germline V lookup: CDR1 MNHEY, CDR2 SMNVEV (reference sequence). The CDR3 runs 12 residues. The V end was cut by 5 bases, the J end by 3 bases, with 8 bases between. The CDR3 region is CASSNRGYEQYF. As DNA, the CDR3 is TGTGCCAGCAGTAATCGGGGCTACGAGCAGTACTTC.

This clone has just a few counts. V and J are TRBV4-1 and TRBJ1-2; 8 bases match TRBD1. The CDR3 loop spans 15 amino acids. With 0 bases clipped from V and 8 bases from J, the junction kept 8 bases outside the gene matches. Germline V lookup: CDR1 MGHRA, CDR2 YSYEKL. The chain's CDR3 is CASSQEGGQGNGYTF. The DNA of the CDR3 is TGCGCCAGCAGCCAAGAAGGAGGACAGGGTAACGGCTACACCTTC.

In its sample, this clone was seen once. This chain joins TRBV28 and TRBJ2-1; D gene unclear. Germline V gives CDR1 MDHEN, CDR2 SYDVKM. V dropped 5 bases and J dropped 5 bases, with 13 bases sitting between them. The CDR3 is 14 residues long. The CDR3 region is CASSPYFPNNEQFF. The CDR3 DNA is TGTGCCAGCAGTCCCTATTTCCCGAACAATGAGCAGTTCTTC. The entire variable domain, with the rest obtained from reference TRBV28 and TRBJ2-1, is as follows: DVKVTQSSRYLVKRTGEKVFLECVQDMDHENMFWYRQDPGLGLRLIYFSYDVKMKEKGDIPEGYSVSREKKERFSLILESASTNQTSMYLCASSPYFPNNEQFFGPGTRLTVL.

The CDR3 is CASSLGAGADTQYF. CDR3 nucleotide sequence: TGTGCCAGCAGCTTAGGAGCGGGAGCAGATACGCAGTATTTT. The chain uses TRBV7-2 and TRBJ2-3, with TRBD2 identical over 8 bases. The V and J ends lost 1 base and 4 bases, in that order; junction bases with no gene match: 1. Germline V gene lookup returns CDR1 SGHTA and CDR2 FQGNSA. This CDR3 spans 14 amino acids.

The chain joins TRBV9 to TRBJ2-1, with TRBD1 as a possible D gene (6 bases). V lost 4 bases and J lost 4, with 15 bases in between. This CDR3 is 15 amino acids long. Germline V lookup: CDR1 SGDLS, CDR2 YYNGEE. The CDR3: CASSLEGVSYNEQFF. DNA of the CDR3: TGTGCCAGCAGCCTTGAGGGGGTTAGTTACAATGAGCAGTTCTTC. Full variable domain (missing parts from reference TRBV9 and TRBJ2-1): DSGVTQTPKHLITATGQRVTLRCSPRSGDLSVYWYQQSLDQGLQFLIQYYNGEERAKGNILERFSAQQFPDLHSELNLSSLELGDSALYFCASSLEGVSYNEQFFGPGTRLTVL.

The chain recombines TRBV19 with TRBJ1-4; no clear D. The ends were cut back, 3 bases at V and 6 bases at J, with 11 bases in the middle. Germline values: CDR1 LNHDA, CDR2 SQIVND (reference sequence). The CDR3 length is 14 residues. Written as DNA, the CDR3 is TGTGCCAGTAGTATCAACCTTATAGATGAAAAACTGTTTTTT. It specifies CASSINLIDEKLFF.

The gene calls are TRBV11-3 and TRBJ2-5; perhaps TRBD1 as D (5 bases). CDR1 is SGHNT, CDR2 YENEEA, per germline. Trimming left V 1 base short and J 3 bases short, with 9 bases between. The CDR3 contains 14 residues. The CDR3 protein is CASSLAEGEETQYF. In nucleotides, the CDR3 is TGTGCCAGCAGCTTAGCTGAAGGGGAAGAGACCCAGTACTTC. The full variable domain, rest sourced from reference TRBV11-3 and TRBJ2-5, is EAGVVQSPRYKIIEKKQPVAFWCNPISGHNTLYWYLQNLGQGPELLIRYENEEAVDDSQLPKDRFSAERLKGVDSTLKIQPAELGDSAVYLCASSLAEGEETQYFGPGTRLLVL.

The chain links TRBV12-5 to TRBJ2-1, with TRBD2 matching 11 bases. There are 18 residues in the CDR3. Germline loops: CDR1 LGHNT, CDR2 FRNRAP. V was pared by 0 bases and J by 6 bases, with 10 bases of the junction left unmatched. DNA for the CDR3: TGTGCTAGTGGTTTGGTTCTAGGGGGACTAGCGGATGGCAATGAGCAGTTCTTC. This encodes CASGLVLGGLADGNEQFF.